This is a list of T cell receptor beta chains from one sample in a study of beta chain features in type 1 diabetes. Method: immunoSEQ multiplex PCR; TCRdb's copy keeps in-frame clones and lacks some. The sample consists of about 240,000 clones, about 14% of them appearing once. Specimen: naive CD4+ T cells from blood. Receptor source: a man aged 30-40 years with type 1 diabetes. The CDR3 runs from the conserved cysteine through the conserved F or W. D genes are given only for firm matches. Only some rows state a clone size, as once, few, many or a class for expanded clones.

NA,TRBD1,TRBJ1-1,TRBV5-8,TGTGCCAGCAGCTCGCCGGACAGGGCCTCTGGAATAGCTTTCTTT,CASSSPDRASGIAFF
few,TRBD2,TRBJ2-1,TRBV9,TGTGCCAGCAGCGTAGCTCGGCCTAGCGGGTACAATGAGCAGTTCTTC,CASSVARPSGYNEQFF
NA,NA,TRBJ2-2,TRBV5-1,TGCGCCAGCAGCTCCATGACAGAGCCCACCGGGGAGCTGTTTTTT,CASSSMTEPTGELFF
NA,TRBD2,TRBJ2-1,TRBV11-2,TGTGCCAGCAGCTTGATCGTGACTAGCGGGGGGGCGTTTAATGAGCAGTTCTTC,CASSLIVTSGGAFNEQFF
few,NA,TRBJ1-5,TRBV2,TGTGCCAGCAGTGAGAGTGGGGCAGGACGCGGGCCCCAGCATTTT,CASSESGAGRGPQHF
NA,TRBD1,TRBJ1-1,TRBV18,TGTGCCAGCTCACCGGACAGGATGAACACTGAAGCTTTCTTT,CASSPDRMNTEAFF
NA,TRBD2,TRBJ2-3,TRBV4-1,TGCGCCAGCAGCCAACCCGGGACTAGCGGGGGAGGCGCACAAGATACGCAGTATTTT,CASSQPGTSGGGAQDTQYF
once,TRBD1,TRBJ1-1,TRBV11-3,TGTGCCAGCAGCTTACGGACAGGGTCTGAAGCTTTCTTT,CASSLRTGSEAFF
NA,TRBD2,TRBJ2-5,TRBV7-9,TGTGCCATCCCGGAGTTACAACCGGGACTAGTTTTCCAAGAGACCCAGTACTTC,CAIPELQPGLVFQETQYF
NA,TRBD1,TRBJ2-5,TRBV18,TGTGCCAGCTCACTCCGACAGGGGACGGAGACCCAGTACTTC,CASSLRQGTETQYF
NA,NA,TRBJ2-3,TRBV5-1,TGCGCCAGCAGCTTGGTACAGGACACAGATACGCAGTATTTT,CASSLVQDTDTQYF
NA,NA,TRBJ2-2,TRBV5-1,TGCGCCAGCAGCTTGGCCGCCCAGTCGAACACCGGGGAGCTGTTTTTT,CASSLAAQSNTGELFF
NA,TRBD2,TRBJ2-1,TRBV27,TGTGCCAGCAGGGGACTAGGCTACAATGAGCAGTTCTTC,CASRGLGYNEQFF
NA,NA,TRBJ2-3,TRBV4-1,TGCGCCAGCAGCCTTCAGGCTGCGGATACGCAGTATTTT,CASSLQAADTQYF
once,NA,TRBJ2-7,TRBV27,TGTGCCAGCAGACTTAGCGGCCTCTCCTACGAGCAGTACTTC,CASRLSGLSYEQYF
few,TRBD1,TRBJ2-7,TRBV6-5,TGTGCCAGCAGTTACCCGACGGGACAGGGTTCGTACGAGCAGTACTTC,CASSYPTGQGSYEQYF
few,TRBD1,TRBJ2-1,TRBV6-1,TGTGCCAGCAAACCGGGACAGGTAGTTTTTGAGCAGTTCTTC,CASKPGQVVFEQFF
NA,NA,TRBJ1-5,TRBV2,TGTGCCAGCAGTGGGGAACAGGATAGCAATCAGCCCCAGCATTTT,CASSGEQDSNQPQHF
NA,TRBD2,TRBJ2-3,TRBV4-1,TGCGCCAGCAGCTCCCCCGTTAGCGGGGGGGGTAGGGTTCGGTATTTT,CASSSPVSGGGRVRYF
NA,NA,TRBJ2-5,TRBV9,TGTGCCAGCAGCGTGGACTTCCAAGAGACCCAGTACTTC,CASSVDFQETQYF
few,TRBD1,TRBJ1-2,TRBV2,TGTGCCAGCAGGACAGGGGGGGACTATGGCTACACCTTC,CASRTGGDYGYTF
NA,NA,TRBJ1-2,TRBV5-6,TGTGCCAGCAGCTTGGCGGGGTTCAGCGGCTACACCTTC,CASSLAGFSGYTF
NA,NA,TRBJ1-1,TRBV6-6,TGTGCCAGCAGTAGATCCGGGGACACTACAGGTGAAGCTTTCTTT,CASSRSGDTTGEAFF
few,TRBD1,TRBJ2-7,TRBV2,TGTGCCAGCAGCGAGATAGGGGGCGCGTCTAACGAGCAGTACTTC,CASSEIGGASNEQYF
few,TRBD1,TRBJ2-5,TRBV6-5,TGTGCCAGTCGTAGGGGGCAGGACGAAGAGACCCAGTACTTC,CASRRGQDEETQYF
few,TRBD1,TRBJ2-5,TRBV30,TGTGCCTGGGACCTTACAGGGGGCGCGGGGGAGACCCAGTACTTC,CAWDLTGGAGETQYF
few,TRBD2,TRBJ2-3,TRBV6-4,TGTGCCAGCAGAGACCTCGGCGGGGGTACAGATACGCAGTATTTT,CASRDLGGGTDTQYF
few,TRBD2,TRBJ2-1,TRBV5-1,TGCGCCAGCAGCTTGGTGACTAGCGGGGGGAATGAGCAGTTCTTC,CASSLVTSGGNEQFF
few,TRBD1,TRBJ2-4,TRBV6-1,TGTGCCAGTCTCGGACAGGGGAAAAACATTCAGTACTTC,CASLGQGKNIQYF
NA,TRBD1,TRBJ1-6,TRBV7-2,TGTGCCAGCAGCTCGGACAGGGTGCGCAATAATTCACCCCTCCACTTT,CASSSDRVRNNSPLHF
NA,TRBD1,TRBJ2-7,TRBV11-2,TGTGCCAGCAGCTTAGGGGACAGGGGACGTTACTTC,CASSLGDRGRYF
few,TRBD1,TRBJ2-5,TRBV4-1,TGCGCCAGCAGCCAGGCGACAGGGGTGGGGGAGCAGTACTTC,CASSQATGVGEQYF
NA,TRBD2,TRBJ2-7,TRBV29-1,TGCAGCGTTCGGTCCCCGGGACTAGCGGGAGCCAAGAACGAGCAGTACTTC,CSVRSPGLAGAKNEQYF
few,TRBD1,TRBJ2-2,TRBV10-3,TGTGCCATCAGTGAGACAGGGGGCGACACCGGGGAGCTGTTTTTT,CAISETGGDTGELFF
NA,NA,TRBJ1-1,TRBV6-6,TGTGCCAGCAACCGACAGGAGCTAACCACTGAAGCTTTCTTT,CASNRQELTTEAFF
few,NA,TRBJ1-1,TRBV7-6,TGTGCCAGCAGCTTCCTAGAGGGCGGGAACACTGAAGCTTTCTTT,CASSFLEGGNTEAFF
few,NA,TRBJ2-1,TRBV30,TGTGCCTGGAGTGGGCTAGCTGTGGGCAATGAGCAGTTCTTC,CAWSGLAVGNEQFF
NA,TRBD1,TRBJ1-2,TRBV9,TGTGCCAGCAGCGATCCTCGGGGACAGGGGGTATTAAACTATGGCTACACCTTC,CASSDPRGQGVLNYGYTF
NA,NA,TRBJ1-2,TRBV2,TGTGCCAGCAGTGCCCAGATAAACTATGGCTACACCTTC,CASSAQINYGYTF
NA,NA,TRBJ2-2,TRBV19,TGTGCCAGTAGTTCTGCGAACACCGGGGAGCTGTTTTTT,CASSSANTGELFF
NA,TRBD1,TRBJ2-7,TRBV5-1,TGCGCCAGCAGCCCCTGGGACAGGACCTACGAGCAGTACTTC,CASSPWDRTYEQYF
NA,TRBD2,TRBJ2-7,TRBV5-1,TGCGCCAGCAGCTCGGGGACTAGCGGGAACGAGCAGTACTTC,CASSSGTSGNEQYF
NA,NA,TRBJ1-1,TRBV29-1,TGCAGCGTTGTAAGGGATAACGGGGGTGAAGCTTTCTTT,CSVVRDNGGEAFF
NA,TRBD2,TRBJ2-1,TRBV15,TGTGCCACCAGCAGAGGAGGGAGGGCCTTCGACAATGAGCAGTTCTTC,CATSRGGRAFDNEQFF
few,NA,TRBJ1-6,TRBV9,TGTGCCAGCAGCCCCCGTTTGCACAGCCTCGCGAATTCACCCCTCCACTTT,CASSPRLHSLANSPLHF
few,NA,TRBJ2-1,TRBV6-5,TGTGCCAGCAGTTACTCGGGGGTAGGGGGTTACAATGAGCAGTTCTTC,CASSYSGVGGYNEQFF
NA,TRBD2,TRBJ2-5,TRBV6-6,TGTGCCATCAGTGCAGGGGCTAGCGGGTATCGGGAGACCCAGTACTTC,CAISAGASGYRETQYF
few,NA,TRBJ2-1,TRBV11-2,TGTGCCACACAATCATTTGCGACGGGGTGGGATGAGCAGTTCTTC,CATQSFATGWDEQFF
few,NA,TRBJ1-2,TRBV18,TGTGCCAGCTCACCCCGGGGGTACTATGGCTACACCTTC,CASSPRGYYGYTF
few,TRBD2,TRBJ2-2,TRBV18,TGTGCCAGCTCAATGGGACTACAGAACACCGGGGAGCTGTTTTTT,CASSMGLQNTGELFF
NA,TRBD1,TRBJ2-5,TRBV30,TGTGCCTGGGCCGGGACAGCCAAAGAGACCCAGTACTTC,CAWAGTAKETQYF
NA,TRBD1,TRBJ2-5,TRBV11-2,TGTGCCAGCAGCTTGGGTGACAGGGCCCAAGAGACCCAGTACTTC,CASSLGDRAQETQYF
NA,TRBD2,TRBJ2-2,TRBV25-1,TGTGCCAGCAGACCCCCCACTAGCGGCGCGAACACCGGGGAGCTGTTTTTT,CASRPPTSGANTGELFF
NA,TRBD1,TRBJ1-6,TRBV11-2,TGTGCCAGCCGCCGGGACAGGGGGAATTCACCCCTCCACTTT,CASRRDRGNSPLHF